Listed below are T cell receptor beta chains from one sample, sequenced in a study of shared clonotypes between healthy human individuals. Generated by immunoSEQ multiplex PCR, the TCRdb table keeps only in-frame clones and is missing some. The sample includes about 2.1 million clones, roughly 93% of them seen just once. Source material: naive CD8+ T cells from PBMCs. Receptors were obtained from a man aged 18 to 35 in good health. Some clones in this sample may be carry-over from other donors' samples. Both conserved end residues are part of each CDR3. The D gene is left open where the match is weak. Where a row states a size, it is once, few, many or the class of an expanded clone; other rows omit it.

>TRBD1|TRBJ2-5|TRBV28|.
TGTGCCAGCAGTCTCCTGACAGGGGGCGGAGAGACCCAGTACTTC
CASSLLTGGGETQYF
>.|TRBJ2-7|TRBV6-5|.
TGTGCCAGCAGTTATCCCGAGGGTGGCGAGCAGTACTTC
CASSYPEGGEQYF
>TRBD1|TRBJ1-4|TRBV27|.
TGTGCCAGCAGTCCGCGACAGGGAACTAATGAAAAACTGTTTTTT
CASSPRQGTNEKLFF
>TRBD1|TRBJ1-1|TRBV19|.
TGTGCCAGTAGTATCTCCAGGGGGTCCACTGAAGCTTTCTTT
CASSISRGSTEAFF
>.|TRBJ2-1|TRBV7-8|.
TGTGCCAGCAGCTTAGGGGACCCTAAGCAGTTCTTC
CASSLGDPKQFF
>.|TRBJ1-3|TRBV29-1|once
TGCAGCGTTGAAAGAGGGAAAGAAGCTGGAAACACCATATATTTT
CSVERGKEAGNTIYF
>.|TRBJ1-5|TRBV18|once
TGTGCCAGCTCACCGGAGCAGAAACCCTATCAGCCCCAGCATTTT
CASSPEQKPYQPQHF
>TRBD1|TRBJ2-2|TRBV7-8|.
TGTGCCAGCAGTTCCTGGACAGGGAACACCGGGGAGCTGTTTTTT
CASSSWTGNTGELFF
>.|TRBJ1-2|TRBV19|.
TGTGCCAGTAGTCAGGGACCCGGTGGCTACACCTTC
CASSQGPGGYTF
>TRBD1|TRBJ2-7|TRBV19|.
TGTGCCAGTAGTCCCCGGCGTTCCGGGACAGCCTCATACGAGCAGTACTTC
CASSPRRSGTASYEQYF
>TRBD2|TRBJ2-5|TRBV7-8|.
TGTGCCAGCAGCTCTCTCGGGCCGGGGGGAGAGACCCAGTACTTC
CASSSLGPGGETQYF
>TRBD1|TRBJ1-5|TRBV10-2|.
TGCGCCAGCAGTGATCTCCAGGGGGATCAGCCCCAGCATTTT
CASSDLQGDQPQHF
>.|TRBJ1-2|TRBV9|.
TGTGCCAGCAGCGTAGCTGGGGTCCCTAACTATGGCTACACCTTC
CASSVAGVPNYGYTF
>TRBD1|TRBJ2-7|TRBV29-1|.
TGCAGCGTTTTGGGACAGGGGGCTCGTGAGCAGTACTTC
CSVLGQGAREQYF
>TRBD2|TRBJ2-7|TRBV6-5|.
TGTGCCAGCAGTTTCAGCGGGAGCTCCTACGAGCAGTACTTC
CASSFSGSSYEQYF
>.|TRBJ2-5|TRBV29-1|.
TGCAGCGTTGATTCGGGTGGTCGGGAGACCCAGTACTTC
CSVDSGGRETQYF
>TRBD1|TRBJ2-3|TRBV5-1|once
TGCGCCAGCAGCCCCTGGTCGGGACAGATGACAGATACGCAGTATTTT
CASSPWSGQMTDTQYF
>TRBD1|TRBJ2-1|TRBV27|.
TGTGCCAGCAGTTTAATCACCGTGACAGGGGGACAGGGTGAGCAGTTCTTC
CASSLITVTGGQGEQFF
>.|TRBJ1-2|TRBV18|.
TGTGCCAGCTCACCGGCCAGCGCGCTAGACTATGGCTACACCTTC
CASSPASALDYGYTF
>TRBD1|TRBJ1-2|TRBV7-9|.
TGTGCCAGCAGCTTAGTTGGGACAGCTAACTATGGCTACACCTTC
CASSLVGTANYGYTF
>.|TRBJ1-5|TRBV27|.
TGTGCCAGCAGCCGCGGGGGCAATCAGCCCCAGCATTTT
CASSRGGNQPQHF
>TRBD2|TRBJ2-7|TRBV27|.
TGTGCCAGCAGTTCCGGGACTAGCGGTTCCTACGAGCAGTACTTC
CASSSGTSGSYEQYF
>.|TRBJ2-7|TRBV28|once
TGTGCCAGCAGTTCGCCCTTAAGTGAGCGGAGCTCCTACGAGCAGTACTTC
CASSSPLSERSSYEQYF
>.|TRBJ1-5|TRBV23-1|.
TGCGCCAGCAGGGATGGACGGGATAGCAATCAGCCCCAGCATTTT
CASRDGRDSNQPQHF
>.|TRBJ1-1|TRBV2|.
TGTGCCAGCCGCTCACAACAAACAGGGATCAAAGCTACTGAAGCTTTCTTT
CASRSQQTGIKATEAFF
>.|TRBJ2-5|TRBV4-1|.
TGCGCCAGCAGCCAAGATCCCCGAAGCCAAGAGACCCAGTACTTC
CASSQDPRSQETQYF
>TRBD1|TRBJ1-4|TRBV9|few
TGTGCCAGCAGCCCCCGGGACAGGGCGTATGAAAAACTGTTTTTT
CASSPRDRAYEKLFF
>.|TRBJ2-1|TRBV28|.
TGTGCCAGCAGTGGCGGATCCTACAATGAGCAGTTCTTC
CASSGGSYNEQFF
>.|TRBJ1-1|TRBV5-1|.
TGCGCCAGCAGCTTGGTGGCACAGAACACTGAAGCTTTCTTT
CASSLVAQNTEAFF
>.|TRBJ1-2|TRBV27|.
TGTGCCAGCAGATCCCCTGACTATGGCTACACCTTC
CASRSPDYGYTF
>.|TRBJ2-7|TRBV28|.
TGTGCCAGCGTGCGGGGGCGGGCGAATAAGCTGTTCTACGAGCAGTACTTC
CASVRGRANKLFYEQYF
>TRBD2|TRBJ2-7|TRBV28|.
TGTGCCAGCAGCCTGTATACTAGCGGGAGAAGCTACGAGCAGTACTTC
CASSLYTSGRSYEQYF
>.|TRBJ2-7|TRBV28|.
TGTGCCACTCTCCCACGGGGCAGCACAGCCTACGAGCAGTACTTC
CATLPRGSTAYEQYF
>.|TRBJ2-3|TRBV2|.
TGTGCCAGCAGTGATCGGAGAGATACGCAGTATTTT
CASSDRRDTQYF
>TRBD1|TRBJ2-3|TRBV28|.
TGTGCCAGCAGCCCCCTGGACAGGGGGCTCACAGATACGCAGTATTTT
CASSPLDRGLTDTQYF
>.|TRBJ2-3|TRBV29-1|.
TGCAGCGTTGAAGGACGGGGTTCTAGCACAGATACGCAGTATTTT
CSVEGRGSSTDTQYF
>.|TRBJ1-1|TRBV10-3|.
TGTGCCATCAGTTCAGGGATCGGAACTGAAGCTTTCTTT
CAISSGIGTEAFF
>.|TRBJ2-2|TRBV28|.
TGTGCCACTTGCAGGGAGTCCGGGGAGCTGTTTTTT
CATCRESGELFF
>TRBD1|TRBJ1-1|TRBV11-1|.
TGTGCCAGCAGCTTGGCGGGGACAGGGGCGCTGTGGGAAGCTTTCTTT
CASSLAGTGALWEAFF
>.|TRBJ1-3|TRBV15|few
TGTGCCACCAGCAGAGGGTCCGGCTCTGGAAACACCATATATTTT
CATSRGSGSGNTIYF
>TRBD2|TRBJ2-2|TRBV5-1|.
TGCGCCAGCAGCTCAGGACTAGCGGGGATCTCCGGGGAGCTGTTTTTT
CASSSGLAGISGELFF
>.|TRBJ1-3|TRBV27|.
TGTGCCAGCAGTTTCTCAGGGGTCTCTGGAAACACCATATATTTT
CASSFSGVSGNTIYF
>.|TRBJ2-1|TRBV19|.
TGTGCCAGTAGTATTGTAGCGAGCTCCTACAATGAGCAGTTCTTC
CASSIVASSYNEQFF
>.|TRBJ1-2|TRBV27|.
TGTGCCAGCAGTTTGAGGGGTAATGGCTACACCTTC
CASSLRGNGYTF
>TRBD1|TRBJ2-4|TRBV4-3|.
TGCGCCAGCAGCCATTCAGGGGAACAGGGGGGATACATTCAGTACTTC
CASSHSGEQGGYIQYF
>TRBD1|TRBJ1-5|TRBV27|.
TGTGCCAGCAGTTCGGGACAGGGGGCGGCTCAGCCCCAGCATTTT
CASSSGQGAAQPQHF
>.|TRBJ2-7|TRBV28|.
TGTGCCAGCAGCACTCTGGTAGCCTACGAGCAGTACTTC
CASSTLVAYEQYF
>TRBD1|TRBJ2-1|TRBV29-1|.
TGCAGCGTTGTGCCCCCCGGGACAGCTTACAATGAGCAGTTCTTC
CSVVPPGTAYNEQFF
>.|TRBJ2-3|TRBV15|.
TGTGCCACCAGCAGAGATATCACCAGGCGGAGAGATACGCAGTATTTT
CATSRDITRRRDTQYF
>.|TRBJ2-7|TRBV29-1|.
TGCAGCGTTGAACAGGGGACACCCTACGAGCAGTACTTC
CSVEQGTPYEQYF
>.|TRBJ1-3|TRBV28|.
TGTGCCAGCAGTTTATTAGGGGGGCCTTCTGGAAACACCATATATTTT
CASSLLGGPSGNTIYF
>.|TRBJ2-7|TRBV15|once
TGTGCCACCAGCAGAGAGGGATTGGGGTCCGAGCAGTACTTC
CATSREGLGSEQYF
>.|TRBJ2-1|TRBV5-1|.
TGCGCCAGCAGCTTGGCTGAGGGGACCTACAATGAGCAGTTCTTC
CASSLAEGTYNEQFF
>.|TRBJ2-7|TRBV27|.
TGTGCCAGCACCTCAGTGGCCTCCGGGCTCGACTCCTACGAGCAGTACTTC
CASTSVASGLDSYEQYF
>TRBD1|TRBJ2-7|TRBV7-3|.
TGTGCCAGCAGCTTTGCAGGGGGTTCCTACGAGCAGTACTTC
CASSFAGGSYEQYF
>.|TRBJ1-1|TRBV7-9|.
TGTGCCAGCAGCCCACCTGCAGGAGCGAACACTGAAGCTTTCTTT
CASSPPAGANTEAFF
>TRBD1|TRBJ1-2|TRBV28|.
TGTGCCAGCAGATTTTGGGGACAGTCCTATGGCTACACCTTC
CASRFWGQSYGYTF
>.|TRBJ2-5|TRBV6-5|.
TGTGCCAGCAGGGCGGAGGGACAGTCACAAGAGACCCAGTACTTC
CASRAEGQSQETQYF